These 17 T cell receptor beta chains originate from one sample sequenced in a study of low-dose radiotherapy and immunotherapy resistance in tumors. Gene-specific TRAV and TRBV primers were used for first-strand cDNA, covering alpha and beta chains. A constant-region primer paired with the V-primer adapter amplified TCRs over approximately 19 PCR cycles. TCRdb called the reads again in MiXCR, with one record for every CDR3 protein. The sample contains some 88,000 distinct CDR3 sequences, 9.4% of which appear only once. As for time point: before trial treatment. The sample consisted of PBMCs, taken before treatment. The receptors come from a male donor with prostate cancer.

There are many counts of this clonotype. V is TRBV11-2 and J is TRBJ2-1; no clear D gene. The CDR3 runs to 13 residues. The V and J ends lost 6 bases and 4 bases respectively, with 10 bases between them. CDR1 SGHAT and CDR2 FQNNGV come from the germline V gene. As DNA, the CDR3 is TGTGCCAGCAGTCTGTTGGAGTACAATGAGCAGTTCTTC. The encoded protein is CASSLLEYNEQFF.

This clonotype was seen a few times. The J gene is TRBJ2-1, the V gene TRBV15; TRBD1 agrees at 9 bases. This CDR3 contains 16 residues. Germline-derived CDR1 and CDR2 are LNHNV and YYDKDF (reference sequence). V was clipped by 5 bases and J by 4 bases; unmatched bases: 9. The CDR3 loop is CATSDRTGTGYNEQFF. CDR3 DNA sequence: TGTGCCACCAGCGACCGAACCGGGACAGGGTACAATGAGCAGTTCTTC.

This clonotype was seen many times. The chain recombines TRBV28 with TRBJ2-3, with a tentative D call TRBD1 (6 bases). The CDR3 spans 14 residues. With 6 bases removed from V and 4 bases from J, the gap between germline ends came to 14 bases. The germline V gene has CDR1 MDHEN and CDR2 SYDVKM. CDR3 region: CASRKQGYADTQYF. The CDR3 bases are TGTGCCAGCAGAAAACAGGGATATGCAGATACGCAGTATTTT.

Ten or more counts support this clonotype. The chain joins TRBV7-3 to TRBJ1-1; the D gene is possibly TRBD1 (5 bases). The germline CDR1 and CDR2 sequences are SGHTA and FQGTGA. The CDR3 extends over 14 amino acids. Trimming shortened V by 5 bases and J by 5 bases, and 15 bases separated the two germline ends. DNA of the CDR3: TGTGCCAGCAGCCTCCAGGGCGGGGGGACTGAAGCTTTCTTT. Translated: CASSLQGGGTEAFF.

This clonotype was seen ten or more times. The DNA of the CDR3 is TGTGCCAGCAGTTTAGCGGCGGGCTCTTCAAAAAAACTGTTTTTT. Its protein product is CASSLAAGSSKKLFF. This sequence joins TRBV12-3 or TRBV12-4 and TRBJ1-4; the D is unclear. There are 15 residues in the CDR3. V was clipped by 0 bases and J by 9 bases, with 14 bases between them.

This clonotype was counted ten times or more. The gene calls are TRBV10-3 and TRBJ2-7, with D maybe TRBD1 (5 bases). Trimming shortened V by 4 bases and J by 2 bases, and 6 bases separated the two germline ends. The CDR3 covers 12 residues. Germline V gene lookup returns CDR1 ENHRY and CDR2 SYGVKD. The CDR3 protein is CAISGQTYEQYF. CDR3 DNA sequence: TGTGCCATCAGTGGACAGACCTACGAGCAGTACTTC.

Ten or more counts support this clonotype. V gene TRBV14 combines with J gene TRBJ1-4; no clear D. V lost 2 bases, J lost 4 bases, and 5 bases lay in between. The length of the CDR3 is 13 residues. Germline CDR1 reads SGHDN; CDR2 reads FVKESK. The CDR3 loop is CASSQSHNEKLFF. DNA for the CDR3: TGTGCCAGCAGCCAAAGTCATAATGAAAAACTGTTTTTT.

This clonotype has ten or more counts. The V gene is TRBV5-6, the J gene TRBJ2-1; D may be TRBD2 (6 bases). CDR3 length: 13 amino acids. V dropped 1 base and J dropped 7 bases, with 9 bases sitting between them. Germline CDR1 and CDR2: SGHDT and YYEEEE. The chain's CDR3 is CASSLTSRNEQFF. CDR3 DNA: TGTGCCAGCAGCTTGACTAGCAGGAATGAGCAGTTCTTC. Filled out from reference TRBV5-6 and TRBJ2-1, the complete variable domain reads DAGVTQSPTHLIKTRGQQVTLRCSPKSGHDTVSWYQQALGQGPQFIFQYYEEEERQRGNFPDRFSGHQFPNYSSELNVNALLLGDSALYLCASSLTSRNEQFFGPGTRLTVL.

This clonotype was observed at least ten times. The CDR3: CASSQGASPVDEQFF. In DNA, the CDR3 is TGTGCCAGCAGCCAAGGGGCTAGCCCCGTGGATGAGCAGTTCTTC. The genes are TRBV4-2 and TRBJ2-1, with TRBD2 as a possible D gene (5 bases). Germline CDR1 LGHNA, CDR2 YNFKEQ. The CDR3 is 15 residues long. Trimming took off 1 base at V and 8 bases at J, with 15 bases between the two ends.

In this sample, this clonotype turned up many times. The V call is TRBV29-1, the J call TRBJ2-3; 11 bases align to TRBD1. The germline V gene encodes CDR1 SQVTM and CDR2 ANQGSEA. The trim removed 4 bases at V and 5 bases at J, leaving 8 bases unmatched. The CDR3 consists of 15 residues. CDR3 DNA sequence: TGCAGCGTTGTTTTATTGGGGACAGGGGGAGATACGCAGTATTTT. Protein sequence: CSVVLLGTGGDTQYF.

This clonotype was counted a few times. J is TRBJ1-2 and V is TRBV5-1; possible D gene TRBD1, 5 bases. The CDR3 spans 14 residues. V was pared by 4 bases and J by 0 bases, with 10 bases between. Germline V CDR1 and CDR2: SGHRS, YFSETQ. The CDR3 sequence: CASSMDTSNYGYTF. CDR3 bases: TGCGCCAGCAGCATGGACACTTCTAACTATGGCTACACCTTC. Combining the CDR3 with reference TRBV5-1 and TRBJ1-2 gives the whole variable domain KAGVTQTPRYLIKTRGQQVTLSCSPISGHRSVSWYQQTPGQGLQFLFEYFSETQRNKGNFPGRFSGRQFSNSRSEMNVSTLELGDSALYLCASSMDTSNYGYTFGSGTRLTVV.

This clonotype appeared many times. V gene TRBV4-3 combines with J gene TRBJ2-7, with no clear D. CDR3 length: 14 amino acids. The V end was cut by 1 base, the J end by 0 bases, with 7 bases between. Germline CDR1 reads LGHNA; CDR2 reads YSLEER. The CDR3 protein is CASSQGPSSYEQYF. The CDR3 bases are TGCGCCAGCAGCCAAGGACCCAGCTCCTACGAGCAGTACTTC.

The CDR3: CASSLTGTGHTEAFF. CDR3 nucleotide sequence: TGTGCCAGCAGCTTAACCGGGACAGGCCACACTGAAGCTTTCTTT. This sequence joins TRBV7-9 and TRBJ1-1; 8 bases fit TRBD1. Losses at the gene ends were 2 bases for V and 3 bases for J; bases not matched to a gene: 5. CDR1 and CDR2 from the germline V gene are SEHNR and FQNEAQ (reference sequence). The CDR3 totals 15 residues.

In its sample, this clonotype was seen many times. This sequence joins TRBV28 and TRBJ1-4, with D hard to call. Trimming shortened V by 2 bases and J by 7 bases, and 8 bases separated the two germline ends. Per the germline V gene, CDR1 is MDHEN and CDR2 is SYDVKM. The CDR3 runs 13 residues. The CDR3 DNA follows: TGTGCCAGCAGTTTAGGAAGCCGTGAAAAACTGTTTTTT. Translated, it gives CASSLGSREKLFF.

This chain links TRBV10-3 with TRBJ2-2; a weak D match, TRBD2 (7 bases). Germline-derived CDR1 and CDR2 are ENHRY and SYGVKD. The CDR3 is made up of 14 amino acids. V lost 7 bases and J 5 bases, leaving 14 bases between the germline ends. CDR3 amino acids: CAIKGEGGTGELFF. The CDR3 DNA reads TGTGCCATCAAGGGGGAGGGGGGAACCGGGGAGCTGTTTTTT.

At least ten counts were recorded for this clonotype. V usage is TRBV20-1 and J usage is TRBJ2-3, with 7 nucleotides matching TRBD1. CDR1 is DFQATT and CDR2 is SNEGSKA in the germline V gene (reference sequence). The CDR3 totals 14 residues. Trimming cost V 6 bases and J 4 bases; bases outside gene matches: 10. CDR3 sequence: CSARQPGGSDTQYF. CDR3 nucleotide sequence: TGCAGTGCCCGTCAGCCAGGGGGTTCAGATACGCAGTATTTT.

Notes on this clonotype: This is likely an artifact of a read error, given a far larger clone one base away. The chain uses TRBV5-3 and TRBJ2-1, with 8 bases fitting TRBD2. TRBV5-3 counts as an open reading frame of uncertain function. Unmatched junction bases numbered 12, after V lost 8 bases and J lost 2 bases. There are 16 residues in the CDR3. This CDR3 reads CASSQMGGLAYNEQFF. CDR3 coding DNA: TGTGCCAGCAGTCAAATGGGGGGACTAGCCTACAATGAGCAGTTCTTC.